This T cell receptor beta chain came from a study of CD8+CD57+ T cells in acquired aplastic anemia. The germline V gene has CDR1 SQVTM and CDR2 ANQGSEA. The V gene lost 6 bases and the J gene lost 2 bases, with 14 bases spanning the gap. The CDR3 spans 14 residues. Patients included in sequencing had previously demonstrated CD8+CD57+ cell expansion by flow cytometry. At least ten counts were recorded for this clonotype. According to the study, genomic DNA was the template for TCR beta VDJ and CDR3 profiling. TCRdb analysed the reads with MiXCR anew, one entry per CDR3 protein. This table holds 400,000 to 600,000 distinct CDR3 sequences, approximately 33% found once.

Sequencing input: sorted CD4+, CD8+, or CD8+CD57+ T cells (not recorded which) from PBMCs. The V and J genes are TRBV29-1 and TRBJ1-5; D uncertain. This clonotype originated in a human donor with aplastic anemia. CDR3 in DNA: TGCAGCGTCATGGAGGGCGTCGGCAATCAGCCCCAGCATTTT. Translation gives CSVMEGVGNQPQHF.